Listed here are 24 T cell receptor beta chains from one sample, sequenced in a study of cytomegalovirus exposure and HLA in healthy donors. The PCR made use of 60 Vbeta and 13 Jbeta primers. Here immunoSEQ multiplex PCR was the method, and the copy in TCRdb shows in-frame clones only, minus some. The sample has some 60,000 clones; roughly 80% are singletons. Specimen: PBMCs. The source is a human donor in good health.

The rearrangement links TRBV12-5 to TRBJ2-7, with a weak D call TRBD1 (6 bases). Germline V gives CDR1 LGHNT, CDR2 FRNRAP. This CDR3 comprises 15 residues. The V end was cut by 0 bases, the J end by 0 bases, with 9 bases between. The CDR3 DNA sequence: TGTGCTAGTGGTTTGGTGGGGACACGCTCCTACGAGCAGTACTTC. Its translation: CASGLVGTRSYEQYF.

Concerning this clone: At one boundary the junction diverges from the germline segment, which might be a read error. The V and J genes are TRBV7-9 and TRBJ2-5; 7 bases map to TRBD1. The CDR3 covers 13 residues. Germline CDR1 is SEHNR and CDR2 is FQNEAQ (reference sequence). CDR3 sequence reads: CSSQNRGSETQYF. The CDR3 coding sequence is TGTTCCAGTCAAAACAGGGGCTCGGAGACCCAGTACTTC.

This clone is a singleton in its sample. J is TRBJ1-6 and V is TRBV19; no firm D call. Germline CDR1 LNHDA, CDR2 SQIVND (reference sequence). The CDR3 contains 14 residues. Trimming left V 1 base short and J 6 bases short, with 7 bases between. The CDR3 DNA sequence: TGTGCCAGTAGTATAGCACAGCTTAATTCACCCCTCCACTTT. As protein: CASSIAQLNSPLHF.

The chain uses TRBV6-1 and TRBJ2-7; 8 positions match TRBD2. The CDR3 totals 15 residues. Germline V lookup: CDR1 MNHNS, CDR2 SASEGT. The junction had 10 bases not matched to a gene; V was cut back by 7 bases and J by 2 bases. Here the CDR3 reads CASNILPSGPYEQYF. CDR3 nucleotide sequence: TGTGCCAGCAATATTCTGCCTAGCGGGCCCTACGAGCAGTACTTC.

The chain carries TRBV9 and TRBJ2-7, with D perhaps matching TRBD2 (6 bases). Trimming took 2 bases from V and 3 from J, leaving 12 bases between them. This CDR3 has 14 residues. Germline loops: CDR1 SGDLS, CDR2 YYNGEE. This CDR3 reads CASSVGVGGYEQYF. For the CDR3, the DNA is TGTGCCAGCAGCGTGGGGGTGGGGGGCTACGAGCAGTACTTC.

This sequence joins TRBV6-5 and TRBJ2-1; TRBD2 agrees at 7 bases. Per germline, CDR1 MNHEY and CDR2 SVGAGI. The junction had 7 bases not matched to a gene; V was cut back by 5 bases and J by 9 bases. The CDR3 consists of 13 residues. The chain's CDR3 is CASSREAGGEQFF. DNA for the CDR3: TGTGCCAGCAGTCGGGAGGCCGGGGGTGAGCAGTTCTTC.

This clone was observed a few times. The J gene is TRBJ2-6, the V gene TRBV4-1; D is unclear. Germline CDR1 reads MGHRA; CDR2 reads YSYEKL. The CDR3 length is 13 residues. V was trimmed by 6 bases and J by 1 base, leaving 4 bases between them. The CDR3: CASSQSGANVLTF. In DNA form, the CDR3 reads TGCGCCAGCAGTCAGTCTGGGGCCAACGTCCTGACTTTC.

The chain uses TRBV14 and TRBJ2-2; TRBD2 matches 9 bases. Per germline, CDR1 SGHDN and CDR2 FVKESK. CDR3 size: 18 residues. The V gene end was trimmed by 0 bases and the J gene end by 5 bases; junction bases not matched to a gene: 10. CDR3 sequence (DNA): TGTGCCAGCAGCCAAGATTGGGCTAGCGGGACGGAGACCGGGGAGCTGTTTTTT. Translation gives CASSQDWASGTETGELFF. The whole variable domain, filled in from reference TRBV14 and TRBJ2-2, reads EAGVTQFPSHSVIEKGQTVTLRCDPISGHDNLYWYRRVMGKEIKFLLHFVKESKQDESGMPNNRFLAERTGGTYSTLKVQPAELEDSGVYFCASSQDWASGTETGELFFGEGSRLTVL.

The CDR3 region has the DNA TGTGCCAGCAGCGAATCCGGGACAGGGGTCTATGGCTACACCTTC. This sequence encodes CASSESGTGVYGYTF. The rearrangement links TRBV7-2 to TRBJ1-2; 10 positions match TRBD1. Trimming cost V 5 bases and J 4 bases; bases outside gene matches: 7. The CDR3 contains 15 residues. Germline CDR1 is SGHTA and CDR2 is FQGNSA.

For the CDR3, the DNA is TGTGCCAGCAGTGAGACGACAGGGAACGCCGACAATGAGCAGTTCTTC. The encoded protein is CASSETTGNADNEQFF. The genes are TRBV2 and TRBJ2-1; 7 positions match TRBD1. CDR3 size: 16 residues. Germline V gene lookup returns CDR1 SNHLY and CDR2 FYNNEI. The ends lost 3 bases at V and 5 bases at J; junction bases unmatched: 10. Combining the CDR3 with reference TRBV2 and TRBJ2-1 gives the whole variable domain EPEVTQTPSHQVTQMGQEVILRCVPISNHLYFYWYRQILGQKVEFLVSFYNNEISEKSEIFDDQFSVERPDGSNFTLKIRSTKLEDSAMYFCASSETTGNADNEQFFGPGTRLTVL.

V is TRBV29-1 and J is TRBJ2-2; 7 bases align to TRBD1. Per the germline V gene, CDR1 is SQVTM and CDR2 is ANQGSEA. The CDR3 is 12 residues long. As DNA, the CDR3 is TGCAGTTACAGGGGTTTCGGCGGGGAGCTGTTTTTT. Protein: CSYRGFGGELFF.

The chain is built from TRBV15 and TRBJ2-7; TRBD2 matches at 9 bases. The V segment lost 9 bases and the J segment 0 bases; nucleotides outside the gene matches: 12. Germline CDR1 LNHNV, CDR2 YYDKDF (reference sequence). The CDR3 contains 16 residues. The CDR3: CATSKLAGVHSYEQYF. CDR3 DNA sequence: TGTGCCACTTCAAAATTAGCGGGAGTACACTCCTACGAGCAGTACTTC.

The chain couples TRBV11-2 to TRBJ2-7; D unclear. CDR1 and CDR2 from the germline V gene are SGHAT and FQNNGV. The CDR3 runs 14 residues. V lost 5 bases and J 7 bases, leaving 18 bases between the germline ends. The CDR3 loop is CASSPMPGSGEQYF. The DNA of the CDR3 is TGTGCCAGCAGCCCTATGCCTGGATCGGGTGAGCAGTACTTC.

V usage is TRBV27 and J usage is TRBJ1-2; perhaps TRBD1 as D (6 bases). CDR1 and CDR2 from the germline V gene are MNHEY and SMNVEV (reference sequence). V was trimmed by 5 bases and J by 4 bases, leaving 14 bases between them. The CDR3 runs 14 residues. CDR3 amino acids: CASSPIGGIYGYTF. The CDR3 DNA reads TGTGCCAGCAGTCCTATTGGGGGCATCTATGGCTACACCTTC.

The chain has TRBV6-5 and TRBJ1-6, with 9 bases identical to TRBD1. V trimming: 5 bases; J trimming: 6 bases; junction bases outside the gene matches: 5. Germline V gives CDR1 MNHEY, CDR2 SVGAGI. This CDR3 is 15 amino acids long. The CDR3 sequence is CASSARTGANSPLHF. CDR3 coding DNA: TGTGCCAGCAGTGCCCGGACAGGGGCTAATTCACCCCTCCACTTT.

In its sample, this clone was seen a few times. Here the CDR3 reads CASSRTGYEQFF. The CDR3 nucleotides read TGTGCCAGCAGCCGGACAGGGTATGAGCAGTTCTTC. The chain is built from TRBV5-4 and TRBJ2-1; 8 nucleotides match TRBD1. V dropped 4 bases and J dropped 8; count of bases not matched to a gene: 2. The CDR3 loop spans 12 amino acids. Germline V lookup: CDR1 SGHNT, CDR2 YYREEE (reference sequence).

This clone was found once. The chain recombines TRBV5-1 with TRBJ2-1; 11 nucleotides align to TRBD2. The CDR3 has 15 amino acids. Losses at the gene ends were 5 bases for V and 3 bases for J; bases not matched to a gene: 4. Germline CDR1 reads SGHRS; CDR2 reads YFSETQ. In nucleotides, the CDR3 is TGCGCCAGCAGAATTAGCGGGGGGGTCTACAATGAGCAGTTCTTC. This sequence encodes CASRISGGVYNEQFF.

In the case of this clone: Other DNA sequences in this sample translate to the same CDR3. The genes are TRBV29-1 and TRBJ2-7; TRBD1 agrees at 10 bases. V trimming: 1 base; J trimming: 7 bases; junction bases outside the gene matches: 7. Looked up from germline, CDR1 is SQVTM and CDR2 is ANQGSEA. This CDR3 spans 14 amino acids. The CDR3 is CSVEGGQGLREQYF. CDR3 DNA: TGCAGCGTTGAAGGGGGACAGGGGCTCCGGGAGCAGTACTTC.

V gene TRBV28 combines with J gene TRBJ1-3, with a tentative D call TRBD1 (5 bases). The V gene lost 1 base and the J gene lost 2 bases, with 12 bases spanning the gap. Germline-derived CDR1 and CDR2 are MDHEN and SYDVKM. The CDR3 is 16 amino acids. CDR3 amino acids: CASSLYGGRAGNTIYF. The CDR3 nucleotides are TGTGCCAGCAGTTTATACGGCGGCAGGGCTGGAAACACCATATATTTT. Full variable domain (outside the CDR3, taken from reference TRBV28 and TRBJ1-3): DVKVTQSSRYLVKRTGEKVFLECVQDMDHENMFWYRQDPGLGLRLIYFSYDVKMKEKGDIPEGYSVSREKKERFSLILESASTNQTSMYLCASSLYGGRAGNTIYFGEGSWLTVV.

The chain's CDR3 is CASIGGAGNTIYF. The CDR3 DNA is TGTGCCAGTATCGGGGGTGCTGGAAACACCATATATTTT. V gene TRBV19 combines with J gene TRBJ1-3; a weak D match, TRBD1 (5 bases). The CDR3 loop spans 13 amino acids. The germline V and J ends were trimmed by 7 bases and 2 bases, with 9 bases remaining between them. From germline, CDR1 is LNHDA and CDR2 SQIVND (reference sequence).

This rearrangement joins TRBV4-3 to TRBJ1-3; D remains unclear. With 2 bases removed from V and 0 bases from J, the gap between germline ends came to 23 bases. The CDR3 sequence is 20 residues long. CDR1 and CDR2 (germline): LGHNA, YSLEER. CDR3 nucleotide sequence: TGCGCCAGCAGCCAATCTCCGGGATCGATTCAATACAGCTCTGGAAACACCATATATTTT. This gives the protein CASSQSPGSIQYSSGNTIYF.

About this clone: One end of the junction fails to match germline, which may point to a read error. The rearrangement uses TRBV7-9 and TRBJ2-5, with 10 bases matching TRBD2. This CDR3 has 16 amino acids. Germline-derived CDR1 and CDR2 are SEHNR and FQNEAQ (reference sequence). CDR3 protein: CSSSSSGRAGQETQYF. The CDR3 DNA sequence: TGTTCCAGCAGCTCCAGCGGGAGGGCCGGACAAGAGACCCAGTACTTC.

As for this clone: Other DNA sequences in the same sample also yield this CDR3. This chain connects TRBV19 to TRBJ1-1, with TRBD1 identical over 7 bases. The CDR3 loop spans 14 amino acids. Germline V lookup: CDR1 LNHDA, CDR2 SQIVND (reference sequence). V dropped 7 bases and J dropped 2; count of bases not matched to a gene: 7. The CDR3 DNA is TGTGCCAGTACCCCCGACAGGGAAAACACTGAAGCTTTCTTT. This gives the protein CASTPDRENTEAFF.

The chain's CDR3 is CASSPRDRVSYEQYF. The CDR3 DNA follows: TGTGCCAGCTCACCCCGGGACAGGGTTAGCTACGAGCAGTACTTC. V and J are TRBV18 and TRBJ2-7; 9 nucleotides align to TRBD1. After removal of 3 bases from V and 3 bases from J, the junction contained 6 bases not matched to a gene. The CDR3 spans 15 residues. CDR1 and CDR2 from the germline V gene are KGHSH and LQKENI.